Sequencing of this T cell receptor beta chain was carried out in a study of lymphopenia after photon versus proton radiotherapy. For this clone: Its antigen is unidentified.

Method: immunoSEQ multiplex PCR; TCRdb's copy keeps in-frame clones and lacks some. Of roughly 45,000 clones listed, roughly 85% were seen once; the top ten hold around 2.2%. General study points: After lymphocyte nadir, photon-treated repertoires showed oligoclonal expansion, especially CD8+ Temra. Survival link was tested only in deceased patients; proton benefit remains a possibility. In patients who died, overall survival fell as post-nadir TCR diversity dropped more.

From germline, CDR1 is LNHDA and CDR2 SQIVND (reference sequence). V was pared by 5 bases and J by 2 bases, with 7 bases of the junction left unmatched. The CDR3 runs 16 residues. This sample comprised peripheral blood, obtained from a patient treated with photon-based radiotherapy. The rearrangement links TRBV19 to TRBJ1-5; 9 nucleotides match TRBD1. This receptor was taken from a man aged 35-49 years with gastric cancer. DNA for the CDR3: TGTGCCAGTAGTCCCCCCGGGACAGGGCGCAATCAGCCCCAGCATTTT. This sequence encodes CASSPPGTGRNQPQHF.